This is a list of T cell receptor beta chains from one sample in a study of PD-L1 blockade in urothelial cancer. Using immunoSEQ multiplex PCR, the repertoire was profiled, and TCRdb retains in-frame clones only, with some absent. The table has some 54,000 clones, approximately 84% seen once. The sequencing used PBMCs, collected around atezolizumab (anti-PD-L1) treatment. Receptor source: a man aged 40-49 years with urothelial cancer. Both conserved end residues are part of each CDR3. D genes are given only for firm matches.

>TRBV7-6|TRBD2|15|TRBJ2-1
CASSGLAGGGNEQFF
>TRBV10-3|TRBD2|13|TRBJ2-2
CAIKQRETGELFF
>TRBV4-1|-|12|TRBJ2-7
CASSQEQDEQYF
>TRBV27|-|22|TRBJ1-1
CASSLSPVPSVVANPRNTEAFF
>TRBV19|TRBD2|19|TRBJ2-1
CASSLSPLAGGHSYNEQFF
>TRBV19|TRBD1|14|TRBJ2-7
CASSAGTGMNEQYF
>TRBV21-1|-|15|TRBJ2-1
CASSPDRDTYNEQFF
>TRBV9|-|14|TRBJ1-1
CASSVGTEGESAFF
>TRBV28|TRBD1|13|TRBJ1-2
CASSFGQGIGYTF
>TRBV6-5|-|15|TRBJ2-1
CASSPPGLKHNEQFF
>TRBV11-2|-|16|TRBJ1-4
CASSLISAATNEKLFF
>TRBV6-6|TRBD1|14|TRBJ2-1
CASSNSQGDHEQFF
>TRBV7-2|TRBD2|21|TRBJ2-5
CASSLAKSHTRLAGSQETQYF
>TRBV18|TRBD2|15|TRBJ2-3
CASSPLAGLTDTQYF
>TRBV28|-|12|TRBJ1-2
CASSLERGGYTF
>TRBV9|TRBD2|14|TRBJ2-3
CASQARGGTDTQYF
>TRBV18|-|13|TRBJ1-2
CASSPRENYGYTF
>TRBV29-1|TRBD2|14|TRBJ2-1
CNVEAAGGNNEQFF
>TRBV19|TRBD1|12|TRBJ1-1
CASSNRDRVAFF
>TRBV28|-|17|TRBJ2-3
CASSPIGVPSSTDTQYF
>TRBV18|TRBD2|16|TRBJ2-2
CASSPPGLAATGELFF
>TRBV4-1|-|14|TRBJ2-5
CASSSQGRGETQYF
>TRBV19|-|17|TRBJ1-4
CASSYGKRHEANEKLFF
>TRBV7-2|TRBD2|15|TRBJ2-7
CASSLTTSGSITQYF
>TRBV6-1|TRBD2|15|TRBJ2-1
CASHTGTTWSNEQFF
>TRBV2|-|14|TRBJ1-5
CATTRDTANQPQHF
>TRBV10-1|TRBD1|20|TRBJ2-6
CASSRGPGTGGLAGANVLTF
>TRBV29-1|TRBD1|16|TRBJ2-5
CSVEGDGQGSQETQYF
>TRBV7-9|-|15|TRBJ2-7
CASSSGRLRAYEQYF
>TRBV6-5|-|10|TRBJ2-1
CATRDVSWFF
>TRBV27|-|13|TRBJ2-5
CASSLLGVATQYF
>TRBV11-3|TRBD2|16|TRBJ2-5
CASSLGPGTTEKTQYF
>TRBV9|TRBD1|15|TRBJ1-4
CASSGPGAGGEKLFF
>TRBV5-1|-|15|TRBJ2-7
CASSPENTVAYEQYF
>TRBV6-1|-|13|TRBJ1-5
CASTPQYNQPQHF
>TRBV7-9|-|15|TRBJ2-5
CASSLSGGGGETQYF
>TRBV19|TRBD1|16|TRBJ1-5
CASSISDRGGGQPQHF
>TRBV6-5|-|15|TRBJ2-1
CASSPALGPDNEQFF
>TRBV7-2|-|14|TRBJ2-5
CASSLGGGGETQYF
>TRBV20-1|-|11|TRBJ1-2
CSPARAAGYTF
>TRBV19|-|13|TRBJ2-5
CASSIWGGETQYF
>TRBV18|-|13|TRBJ2-3
CASSPRATDTQYF
>TRBV14|TRBD2|14|TRBJ2-7
CASSALAGVGEQYF
>TRBV19|TRBD2|15|TRBJ2-7
CASSRAGTSSYEQYF
>TRBV6-6|-|12|TRBJ1-1
CASSYQDAEAFF
>TRBV28|TRBD1|14|TRBJ2-7
CASSSTGTGNEQYF
>TRBV28|-|15|TRBJ2-3
CASSFDTLRLDTQYF
>TRBV5-8|-|14|TRBJ1-3
CASSLTGSGNTIYF